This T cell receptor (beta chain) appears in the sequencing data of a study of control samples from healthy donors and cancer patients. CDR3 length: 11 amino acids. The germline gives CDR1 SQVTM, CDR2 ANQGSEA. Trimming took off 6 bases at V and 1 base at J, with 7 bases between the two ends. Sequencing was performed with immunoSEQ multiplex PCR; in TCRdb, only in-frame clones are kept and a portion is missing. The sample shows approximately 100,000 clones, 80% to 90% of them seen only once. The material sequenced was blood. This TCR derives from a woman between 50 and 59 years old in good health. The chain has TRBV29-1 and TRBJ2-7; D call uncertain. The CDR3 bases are TGCAGCGTACGTCTTTCCTACGAGCAGTACTTC. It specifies CSVRLSYEQYF.